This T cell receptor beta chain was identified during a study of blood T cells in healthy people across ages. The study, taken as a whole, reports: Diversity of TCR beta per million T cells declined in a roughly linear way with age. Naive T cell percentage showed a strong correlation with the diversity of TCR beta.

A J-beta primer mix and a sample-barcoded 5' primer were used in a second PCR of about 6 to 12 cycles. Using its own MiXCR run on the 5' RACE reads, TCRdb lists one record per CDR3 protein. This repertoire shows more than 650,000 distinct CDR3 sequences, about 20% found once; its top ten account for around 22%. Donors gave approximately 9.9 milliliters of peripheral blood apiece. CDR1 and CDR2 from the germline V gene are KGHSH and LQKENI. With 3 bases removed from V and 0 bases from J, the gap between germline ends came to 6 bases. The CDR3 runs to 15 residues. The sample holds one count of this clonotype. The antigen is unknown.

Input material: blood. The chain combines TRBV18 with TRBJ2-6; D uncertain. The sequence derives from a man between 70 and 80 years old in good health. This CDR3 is CASSPALSGANVLTF. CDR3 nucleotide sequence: TGTGCCAGCTCACCGGCGCTCTCTGGGGCCAACGTCCTGACTTTC. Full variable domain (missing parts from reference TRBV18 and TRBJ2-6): NAGVMQNPRHLVRRRGQEARLRCSPMKGHSHVYWYRQLPEEGLKFMVYLQKENIIDESGMPKERFSAEFPKEGPSILRIQQVVRGDSAAYFCASSPALSGANVLTFGAGSRLTVL.